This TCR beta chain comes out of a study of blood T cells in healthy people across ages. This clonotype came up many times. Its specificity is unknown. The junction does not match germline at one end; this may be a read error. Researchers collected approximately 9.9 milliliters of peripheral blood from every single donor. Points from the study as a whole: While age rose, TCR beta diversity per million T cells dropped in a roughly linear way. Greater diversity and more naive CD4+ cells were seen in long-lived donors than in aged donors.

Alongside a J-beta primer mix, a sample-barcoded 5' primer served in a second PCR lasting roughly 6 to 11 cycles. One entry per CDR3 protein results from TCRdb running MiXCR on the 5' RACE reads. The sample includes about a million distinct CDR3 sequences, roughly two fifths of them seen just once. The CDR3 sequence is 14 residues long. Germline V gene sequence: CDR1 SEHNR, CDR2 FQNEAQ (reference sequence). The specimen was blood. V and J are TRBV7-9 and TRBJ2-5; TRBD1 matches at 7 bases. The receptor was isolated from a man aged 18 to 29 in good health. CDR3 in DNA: TGTGCCAGCAGTTTAGGGACAGAACAAGAGACCCAGTACTTC. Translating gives CASSLGTEQETQYF.